The 15 T cell receptor beta chains given below trace back to one sample, sequenced in a study of a mutant IDH1 vaccine in newly diagnosed glioma. Some clones are missing from TCRdb's copy, which holds only in-frame ones; the method was immunoSEQ multiplex PCR. The profile shows approximately 60,000 clones, approximately 90% of them singletons. These TCRs' antigens remain unknown. The time point is: week 5, during vaccination. A single vaccine dose contained 300 ug of mutant IDH1 20-mer peptide, and topical imiquimod was used with it. The source was PBMCs, collected from a glioma patient whose treatment included an IDH1 peptide vaccine. The receptors here all came from a woman aged 40-49 years with glioma.

The V call is TRBV6-6, the J call TRBJ1-1, with 8 bases identical to TRBD1. There are 13 residues in the CDR3. The germline V gene encodes CDR1 MNHNY and CDR2 SVGAGI (reference sequence). Trimming took 6 bases from V and 8 from J; bases not matched to a gene: 8. The CDR3 region has the DNA TGTGCCAGCAGCCGACAGGGGACAGAGGAAGCTTTCTTT. Amino acid sequence: CASSRQGTEEAFF.

The V gene is TRBV4-2, the J gene TRBJ2-7; D gene unclear. CDR3 length: 15 residues. V lost 0 bases and J 2 bases, leaving 11 bases between the germline ends. In germline, CDR1 is LGHNA, CDR2 YNFKEQ. The CDR3 reads CASSQERSFPYEQYF. The DNA of the CDR3 is TGTGCCAGCAGCCAAGAAAGATCTTTTCCCTACGAGCAGTACTTC.

This chain uses TRBV7-8 with TRBJ2-7, with D unclear. This CDR3 spans 15 amino acids. Germline V lookup: CDR1 SGHVS, CDR2 FQNEAQ. Trimming cost V 0 bases and J 3 bases, with 12 bases left between them. The CDR3 is CASSLAIGFDYEQYF. CDR3 bases: TGTGCCAGCAGCTTAGCCATCGGGTTCGACTACGAGCAGTACTTC.

V gene TRBV4-3 combines with J gene TRBJ2-7, with 9 bases fitting TRBD1. The CDR3 covers 14 residues. Germline V gene sequence: CDR1 LGHNA, CDR2 YSLEER. The junction had 5 bases not matched to a gene; V was cut back by 5 bases and J by 3 bases. The CDR3 nucleotides are TGCGCCAGCAGCTTACGGACAGGGGACTACGAGCAGTACTTC. Translating gives CASSLRTGDYEQYF.

The genes are TRBV18 and TRBJ1-3; no firm D call. V was clipped by 3 bases and J by 0 bases, with 18 bases between them. Germline CDR1 is KGHSH and CDR2 is LQKENI. This CDR3 contains 18 residues. This CDR3 reads CASSPDLSSVDSGNTIYF. The CDR3 region has the DNA TGTGCCAGCTCACCGGACCTAAGCAGCGTCGACTCTGGAAACACCATATATTTT. Drawing the rest from reference TRBV18 and TRBJ1-3, the complete variable domain is NAGVMQNPRHLVRRRGQEARLRCSPMKGHSHVYWYRQLPEEGLKFMVYLQKENIIDESGMPKERFSAEFPKEGPSILRIQQVVRGDSAAYFCASSPDLSSVDSGNTIYFGEGSWLTVV.

The V and J genes are TRBV5-1 and TRBJ2-3, with D possibly TRBD1 on 5 matching bases. The CDR3 totals 13 residues. The V end lost 7 bases, the J end lost 5 bases, and 14 bases lay between the germline ends. CDR1 and CDR2 from the germline V gene are SGHRS and YFSETQ. The CDR3 reads CASGKVTEDTQYF. The CDR3 DNA reads as TGCGCCAGCGGAAAAGTGACAGAAGATACGCAGTATTTT.

This clone was seen a single time. The gene calls are TRBV29-1 and TRBJ1-4, with TRBD1 matching 8 bases. V lost 6 bases, J lost 8 bases, and 5 bases stayed unmatched. The CDR3 totals 12 residues. Germline CDR1 reads SQVTM; CDR2 reads ANQGSEA. The CDR3 bases are TGCAGCGTCGGACAGGGTCGGGAAAAACTGTTTTTT. Translating it yields CSVGQGREKLFF.

The rearrangement joins TRBV19 to TRBJ2-4; TRBD1 agrees at 8 bases. The CDR3 spans 14 residues. Trimming removed 8 bases from V and 1 base from J; junction bases left unmatched: 4. Germline CDR1 reads LNHDA; CDR2 reads SQIVND (reference sequence). In nucleotides, the CDR3 is TGTGCCAGTGGACAGGGTACGGCCAAAAACATTCAGTACTTC. Residues: CASGQGTAKNIQYF.

The gene calls are TRBV30 and TRBJ2-7; no clear D gene. The V end lost 0 bases, the J end lost 3 bases, and 15 bases lay between the germline ends. CDR1 and CDR2 from the germline V gene are GTSNPN and SVGIG (reference sequence). This CDR3 comprises 15 residues. CDR3 nucleotides: TGTGCCTGGAGTGTACGAACGAGTCGGAGCTACGAGCAGTACTTC. It translates to CAWSVRTSRSYEQYF.

This chain joins TRBV2 and TRBJ1-1; 10 positions agree with TRBD1. V shed 6 bases, J shed 10 bases, and the junction held 8 bases outside the gene matches. The CDR3 sequence is 13 residues long. CDR1 is SNHLY and CDR2 is FYNNEI in the germline V gene. This chain's CDR3 is CASRVGQGEAAFF. CDR3 nucleotide sequence: TGTGCCAGCAGGGTTGGACAGGGGGAGGCAGCTTTCTTT. Drawing the rest from reference TRBV2 and TRBJ1-1, the complete variable domain is EPEVTQTPSHQVTQMGQEVILRCVPISNHLYFYWYRQILGQKVEFLVSFYNNEISEKSEIFDDQFSVERPDGSNFTLKIRSTKLEDSAMYFCASRVGQGEAAFFGQGTRLTVV.

The rearrangement uses TRBV5-8 and TRBJ1-2; D call uncertain. Germline V CDR1 and CDR2: SGHTS, YDEGEE. The CDR3 extends over 12 amino acids. V was trimmed by 0 bases and J by 11 bases, leaving 11 bases between them. CDR3 nucleotides: TGTGCCAGCAGCTTGGATCGTCCGTCTTACACCTTC. It yields the protein CASSLDRPSYTF.

The V gene is TRBV5-1, the J gene TRBJ2-2; no definite D call. This CDR3 is built from 15 residues. The germline V gene has CDR1 SGHRS and CDR2 YFSETQ. Trimming removed 6 bases from V and 7 bases from J, with 19 bases in between. The DNA of the CDR3 is TGCGCCAGCAACCCACTCAGGCCCGGCGGCGGGGAGCTGTTTTTT. Its protein is CASNPLRPGGGELFF.

The J gene is TRBJ1-1, the V gene TRBV12-2; the table calls TRBD1, which could not be checked here. TRBV12-2 is classified as a pseudogene. The CDR3 totals 14 residues. The CDR3 bases are TGTGCAAGTCGCTTAGGGGGACAGGGGGCTGAAGCTTTCTTT. Protein product: CASRLGGQGAEAFF.

CDR3 sequence (DNA): TGTGCCAGCAGTTTTCAGGGAGGGACTGAAGCTTTCTTT. Amino acids: CASSFQGGTEAFF. The chain couples TRBV6-1 to TRBJ1-1, with D maybe TRBD1 (5 bases). The ends were cut back, 5 bases at V and 5 bases at J, with 12 bases in the middle. Germline CDR1 reads MNHNS; CDR2 reads SASEGT. The length of the CDR3 is 13 residues.

The chain couples TRBV7-6 to TRBJ2-3; 8 positions agree with TRBD1. The CDR3 totals 15 residues. J was trimmed by 3 bases and V by 2 bases; bases with no gene match: 4. CDR1 SGHVS and CDR2 FNYEAQ come from the germline V gene. The CDR3 region is CASSLSGGITDTQYF. CDR3 nucleotides: TGTGCCAGCAGCTTATCAGGGGGCATAACAGATACGCAGTATTTT.